Below are 20 T cell receptor beta chains sequenced from a single sample in a study of cytomegalovirus exposure and HLA in healthy donors. The primer mix had 60 Vbeta and 13 Jbeta primers. The method was immunoSEQ multiplex PCR; TCRdb's version includes in-frame clones alone and lacks a portion of them. The table lists about 130,000 clones, around 70% of them singletons. The sequencing input was PBMCs. These receptors were taken from a man in his forties in good health and CMV-seropositive.

The chain couples TRBV11-2 to TRBJ1-6, with D possibly being TRBD1 (5 bases). Trimming stripped 6 bases from V and 5 bases from J, with 11 bases between. The germline gives CDR1 SGHAT, CDR2 FQNNGV. The CDR3 is 14 residues long. The CDR3 region is CASSVGTHNSPLHF. CDR3 DNA: TGTGCCAGCAGTGTTGGGACTCATAATTCACCCCTCCACTTT. The complete variable domain, with remaining parts taken from reference TRBV11-2 and TRBJ1-6, reads EAGVAQSPRYKIIEKRQSVAFWCNPISGHATLYWYQQILGQGPKLLIQFQNNGVVDDSQLPKDRFSAERLKGVDSTLKIQPAKLEDSAVYLCASSVGTHNSPLHFGNGTRLTVT.

V gene TRBV7-2 combines with J gene TRBJ2-1; TRBD2 aligns across 8 bases. This CDR3 region has 15 residues. Looked up from germline, CDR1 is SGHTA and CDR2 is FQGNSA. The V gene end was trimmed by 2 bases and the J gene end by 6 bases; junction bases not matched to a gene: 6. CDR3 residues: CASSLTGGPGNEQFF. The CDR3 nucleotides are TGTGCCAGCAGCTTAACGGGGGGGCCTGGCAATGAGCAGTTCTTC.

V gene TRBV6-4 combines with J gene TRBJ2-5; 9 bases fit TRBD2. The V segment lost 6 bases and the J segment 2 bases; nucleotides outside the gene matches: 10. Germline V gene data show CDR1 as MRHNA and CDR2 as SNTAGT. This CDR3 is 16 amino acids long. CDR3 in DNA: TGTGCCAGCAGCCCCCAAGCGGGGGGCCCTCAAGAGACCCAGTACTTC. Translated, it gives CASSPQAGGPQETQYF.

This sequence joins TRBV29-1 and TRBJ2-5; the D gene is possibly TRBD2 (7 bases). V was pared by 6 bases and J by 3 bases, with 14 bases between. The CDR3 spans 13 residues. Germline V lookup: CDR1 SQVTM, CDR2 ANQGSEA. The CDR3 nucleotides read TGCAGCGTCAAAGGGGGGGGGAAAGAGACCCAGTACTTC. As protein: CSVKGGGKETQYF.

The chain combines TRBV7-2 with TRBJ2-7, with a tentative D call TRBD1 (5 bases). The germline V gene has CDR1 SGHTA and CDR2 FQGNSA. V was cut by 1 base and J by 0 bases, with 10 bases left in between. The CDR3 covers 15 residues. The DNA for the CDR3 is TGTGCCAGCAGCTTAGGGGGCCATTACTCCTACGAGCAGTACTTC. Protein: CASSLGGHYSYEQYF.

V is TRBV19 and J is TRBJ2-3, with a possible D match to TRBD2 (7 bases). The V and J ends lost 5 bases and 2 bases respectively, with 20 bases between them. The CDR3 has 17 amino acids. Germline assignment: CDR1 LNHDA and CDR2 SQIVND (reference sequence). CDR3 nucleotides: TGTGCCAGTAGTCCTTCTAGGCGGGGGCCCTACACAGATACGCAGTATTTT. This gives the protein CASSPSRRGPYTDTQYF. Variable domain in full (rest from reference TRBV19 and TRBJ2-3): DGGITQSPKYLFRKEGQNVTLSCEQNLNHDAMYWYRQDPGQGLRLIYYSQIVNDFQKGDIAEGYSVSREKKESFPLTVTSAQKNPTAFYLCASSPSRRGPYTDTQYFGPGTRLTVL.

The chain carries TRBV7-2 and TRBJ1-4; D perhaps matches TRBD1 (5 bases). Trimming pared 3 bases from V and 2 bases from J, leaving 22 bases between. The germline CDR1 and CDR2 sequences are SGHTA and FQGNSA. The CDR3 consists of 19 residues. As DNA, the CDR3 is TGTGCCAGCAGCTTGCAATCCGGGGCGGGAAGGTCGACTAATGAAAAACTGTTTTTT. Residues: CASSLQSGAGRSTNEKLFF.

This clone was counted only a few times. J is TRBJ2-2 and V is TRBV4-3; D call uncertain. Trimming cost V 0 bases and J 2 bases, with 7 bases left between them. CDR3 size: 15 residues. Germline CDR1 reads LGHNA; CDR2 reads YSLEER. DNA of the CDR3: TGCGCCAGCAGCCAAGATTGGGCTAACACCGGGGAGCTGTTTTTT. Translating gives CASSQDWANTGELFF.

The chain combines TRBV6-6 with TRBJ1-1; 7 nucleotides agree with TRBD1. The V segment lost 6 bases and the J segment 3 bases; nucleotides outside the gene matches: 7. CDR3 length: 14 residues. Germline assignment: CDR1 MNHNY and CDR2 SVGAGI (reference sequence). The CDR3 coding sequence is TGTGCCAGCAGCCTGCTAACAGGGGACACTGAAGCTTTCTTT. Protein sequence: CASSLLTGDTEAFF.

The chain recombines TRBV10-3 with TRBJ2-5; 16 positions match TRBD2. The CDR3 length is 16 residues. The V gene end was trimmed by 3 bases and the J gene end by 5 bases; junction bases not matched to a gene: 3. Germline V gene sequence: CDR1 ENHRY, CDR2 SYGVKD. The CDR3 DNA reads as TGTGCCATCAGTGATCCGGGACTAGCGGGAGGGGAGACCCAGTACTTC. This gives the protein CAISDPGLAGGETQYF.

The genes are TRBV28 and TRBJ1-2; D gene ambiguous. CDR3 length: 15 amino acids. V lost 2 bases and J lost 1, with 11 bases in between. Germline values: CDR1 MDHEN, CDR2 SYDVKM. The CDR3, as DNA: TGTGCCAGCAGTTTAGAGAACGTCGTTAACTATGGCTACACCTTC. Its translation: CASSLENVVNYGYTF.

The gene calls are TRBV30 and TRBJ2-7; 11 positions agree with TRBD2. The CDR3 is made up of 14 amino acids. Germline CDR1 and CDR2: GTSNPN and SVGIG (reference sequence). Losses at the gene ends were 4 bases for V and 5 bases for J; bases not matched to a gene: 7. The CDR3 sequence is CAWTLAGGRNEQYF. CDR3 sequence (DNA): TGTGCCTGGACCTTAGCGGGGGGGCGCAACGAGCAGTACTTC.

The chain recombines TRBV30 with TRBJ2-5, with TRBD2 as a possible D gene (5 bases). The CDR3 is made up of 12 amino acids. Germline V gene sequence: CDR1 GTSNPN, CDR2 SVGIG (reference sequence). The V end was cut by 5 bases, the J end by 7 bases, with 14 bases between. The CDR3 nucleotides read TGTGCCTGGTCTGGCGTCCTAGCGACCCAGTACTTC. Amino acid sequence: CAWSGVLATQYF. Combining the CDR3 with reference TRBV30 and TRBJ2-5 gives the whole variable domain SQTIHQWPATLVQPVGSPLSLECTVEGTSNPNLYWYRQAAGRGLQLLFYSVGIGQISSEVPQNLSASRPQDRQFILSSKKLLLSDSGFYLCAWSGVLATQYFGPGTRLLVL.

V gene TRBV28 combines with J gene TRBJ2-7; TRBD2 matches at 9 bases. The CDR3 consists of 14 residues. The V and J ends lost 7 bases and 4 bases, in that order; junction bases with no gene match: 8. Germline-derived CDR1 and CDR2 are MDHEN and SYDVKM. CDR3 DNA: TGTGCCAGCAAAAAGGCTAGCGGGGTTTACGAGCAGTACTTC. It specifies CASKKASGVYEQYF.

The rearrangement uses TRBV5-4 and TRBJ2-7; D is uncertain. The germline V gene has CDR1 SGHNT and CDR2 YYREEE (reference sequence). The CDR3 is made up of 14 amino acids. With 0 bases removed from V and 0 bases from J, the gap between germline ends came to 7 bases. The CDR3 protein is CASSLDTTSYEQYF. CDR3 in DNA: TGTGCCAGCAGCTTGGACACCACCTCCTACGAGCAGTACTTC.

V is TRBV18 and J is TRBJ1-4, with D tentatively TRBD1 (5 bases). V lost 4 bases and J lost 1, with 7 bases in between. Germline CDR1 and CDR2: KGHSH and LQKENI. CDR3 size: 14 residues. The CDR3, as DNA: TGTGCCAGCTCACAGACAGAAACTAATGAAAAACTGTTTTTT. It translates to CASSQTETNEKLFF.

V is TRBV2 and J is TRBJ2-5, with 7 bases lining up with TRBD1. Germline V lookup: CDR1 SNHLY, CDR2 FYNNEI. Trimming removed 2 bases from V and 5 bases from J; junction bases left unmatched: 8. The CDR3 is 15 residues long. The CDR3 here is CASSETQTGWETQYF. CDR3 DNA sequence: TGTGCCAGCAGTGAAACTCAGACAGGGTGGGAGACCCAGTACTTC.

This chain connects TRBV30 to TRBJ2-7; 9 positions agree with TRBD1. This CDR3 spans 15 amino acids. Germline V gene sequence: CDR1 GTSNPN, CDR2 SVGIG (reference sequence). J was trimmed by 3 bases and V by 1 base; bases with no gene match: 7. The DNA of the CDR3 is TGTGCCTGGAGTGATCTAATGGGACAGGGCTACGAGCAGTACTTC. Protein product: CAWSDLMGQGYEQYF.

The genes are TRBV27 and TRBJ1-2, with D perhaps TRBD1 (6 bases). The CDR3 runs to 14 residues. Germline-derived CDR1 and CDR2 are MNHEY and SMNVEV (reference sequence). Trimming shortened V by 5 bases and J by 4 bases, and 14 bases separated the two germline ends. The CDR3 protein is CASSSRGRGYGYTF. The DNA for the CDR3 is TGTGCCAGCAGTAGCAGGGGCAGAGGCTATGGCTACACCTTC.

This clone was counted ten times or more. This chain uses TRBV29-1 with TRBJ2-1, with 7 bases aligning to TRBD2. CDR3 size: 14 residues. Germline V gene lookup returns CDR1 SQVTM and CDR2 ANQGSEA. V lost 0 bases to trimming and J lost 6 bases; unmatched junction nucleotides: 5. The CDR3 DNA sequence: TGCAGCGTTGAAGATGCGCGGGAGATCAATGAGCAGTTCTTC. This codes for CSVEDAREINEQFF.